The entry below gives a single T cell receptor beta chain sequence along with its context. Germline CDR1 and CDR2: SGHRS and YFSETQ. CDR3 length: 14 residues. V shed 0 bases and J shed 9 bases, with 10 bases lying between them. The data are from a study of siplizumab effects on memory and regulatory T cells. Assay: immunoSEQ multiplex PCR; the TCRdb copy retains only in-frame clones and omits some. The data show roughly 100,000 clones, 92% seen once. The sequenced material came from CD4+ T cells sorted from blood. This receptor was obtained from a human donor in good health. The chain has TRBV5-1 and TRBJ1-6; D gene ambiguous. CDR3 sequence (DNA): TGCGCCAGCAGCTTGGCTGGATCAGGTTCACCCCTCCACTTT. Its protein is CASSLAGSGSPLHF.